The present T cell receptor (beta chain) was sequenced within a study of OX40 agonist ivuxolimab in advanced cancers. Study-level information: Intravenous ivuxolimab at 0.01 to 10 mg/kg was given to patients every 2 weeks.

Only in-frame clones appear in the TCRdb table, and some are missing; sequencing was by immunoSEQ multiplex PCR. The table shows 80,000 to 95,000 clones, with around 80% occurring only once. Trimming removed 2 bases from V and 2 bases from J; junction bases left unmatched: 6. Looked up from germline, CDR1 is MNHNS and CDR2 is SASEGT. The CDR3 totals 16 residues. The source material was CD4+ or CD8+ T cells sorted from blood, sampled in a trial of the OX40 agonist ivuxolimab. The sequence was collected from an adult with an advanced solid tumor such as melanoma, head and neck, liver or kidney cancer. The rearrangement links TRBV6-1 to TRBJ1-1, with TRBD1 matching over 9 bases. CDR3 sequence reads: CASSEYRGRPNTEAFF. Written as DNA, the CDR3 is TGTGCCAGCAGTGAATACAGGGGGCGACCAAACACTGAAGCTTTCTTT.